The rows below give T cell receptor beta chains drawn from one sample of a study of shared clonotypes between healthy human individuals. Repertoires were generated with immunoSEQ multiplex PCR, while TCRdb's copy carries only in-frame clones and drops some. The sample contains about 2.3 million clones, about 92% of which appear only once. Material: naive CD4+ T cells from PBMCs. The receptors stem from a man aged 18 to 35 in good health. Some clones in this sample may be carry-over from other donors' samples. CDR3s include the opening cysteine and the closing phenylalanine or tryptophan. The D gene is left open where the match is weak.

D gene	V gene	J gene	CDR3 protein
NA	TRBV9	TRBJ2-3	CASSVSGADTQYF
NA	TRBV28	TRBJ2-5	CASTWGAQETQYF
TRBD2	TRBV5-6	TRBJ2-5	CASSSLAGGPGETQYF
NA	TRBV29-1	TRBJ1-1	CSVVYQGNTEAFF
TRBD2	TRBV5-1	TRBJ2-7	CASSLTSGSLTGEQYF
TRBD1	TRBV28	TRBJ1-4	CASSAQGAANEKLFF
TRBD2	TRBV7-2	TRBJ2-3	CASSFLAGVGTDTQYF
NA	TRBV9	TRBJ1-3	CASSVRTGNTIYF
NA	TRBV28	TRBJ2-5	CASSSQPAGLGETQYF
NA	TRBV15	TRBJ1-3	CATSRNPPLAGTQRNTIYF
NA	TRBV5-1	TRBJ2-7	CASSLGDTISYEQYF
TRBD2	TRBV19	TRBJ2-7	CASSMGGSSYEQYF
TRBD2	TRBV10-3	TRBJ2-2	CAISEGLAGDTGELFF
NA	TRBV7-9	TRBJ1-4	CASRHLSGETLFF
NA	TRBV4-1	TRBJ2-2	CASSSLPRGHGELFF
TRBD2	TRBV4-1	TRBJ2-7	CASSQRAGDPYEQYF
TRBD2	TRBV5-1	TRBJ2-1	CATTGLAGVNEQFF
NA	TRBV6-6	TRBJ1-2	CASSSTGRNYGYTF
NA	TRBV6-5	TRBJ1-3	CASSKQKPSGNTIYF
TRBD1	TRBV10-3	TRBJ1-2	CAIFGTGLGYTF
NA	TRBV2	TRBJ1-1	CASSEERGSQAFF
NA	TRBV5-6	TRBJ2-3	CASSLVRVRGTDTQYF
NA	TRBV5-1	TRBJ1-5	CASSLSDINQPQHF
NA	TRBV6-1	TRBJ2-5	CASSGGLEETQYF
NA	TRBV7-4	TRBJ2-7	CASISLNEQYF
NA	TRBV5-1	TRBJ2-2	CASSSVLSTGELFF
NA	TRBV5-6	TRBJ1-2	CASSPLGEDYGYTF
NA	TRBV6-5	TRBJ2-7	CASTPTAVPYEQYF
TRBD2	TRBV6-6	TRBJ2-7	CASQLYLAGGNEQYF
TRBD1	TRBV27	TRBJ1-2	CASRRTGVNYGYTF
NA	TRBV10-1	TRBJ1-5	CASSPGHLSNQPQHF
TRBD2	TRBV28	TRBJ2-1	CASNPAGSYNEQFF
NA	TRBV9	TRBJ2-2	CASSVVTTGELFF
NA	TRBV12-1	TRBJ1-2	CASSSNRINYGYTF
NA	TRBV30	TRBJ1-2	CAWSGESKSRNTF